A selection of T cell receptor beta chains follows, all from one sample in a study of blood T cell repertoires in COVID-19. Assay: immunoSEQ multiplex PCR; the TCRdb copy retains only in-frame clones and omits some. This table holds approximately 130,000 clones, around 79% found once. Sequencing was done on a sample of peripheral blood. These TCRs come from an elderly man with acute or convalescent COVID-19. Both conserved end residues are part of each CDR3. D genes are given only for firm matches. Clone size is shown for a subset of rows, as once, few, many or a class of expanded clone.

>.|TRBJ1-5|TRBV4-2|.
TGTGCCAGCAGCCTGGACAGATATCAGCCCCAGCATTTT
CASSLDRYQPQHF
>.|TRBJ2-7|TRBV4-3|.
TGCGCCAGCAGCCAAGAAGTTAAGGGGTACTACGAGCAGTACTTC
CASSQEVKGYYEQYF
>once|TRBJ1-2|TRBV30|TRBD1
TGTGCCTGGAGTAACTCCCCGGGACAGGCATATGGCTACACCTTC
CAWSNSPGQAYGYTF
>.|TRBJ1-2|TRBV15|TRBD1
TGTGCCACCAGCAGTCCGGGACAGCAGGGCCCGGGCTATGGCTACACCTTC
CATSSPGQQGPGYGYTF
>few|TRBJ2-5|TRBV5-8|TRBD1
TGTGCCAGCAGAAGGGACAGCCAAGAGACCCAGTACTTC
CASRRDSQETQYF
>few|TRBJ2-2|TRBV3-1/TRBV3-2|TRBD1
TGTGCCAGCAGCTCCGGGACAGGGGGCGCCGACGGGGAGCTGTTTTTT
CASSSGTGGADGELFF
>.|TRBJ1-5|TRBV10-3|.
TGTGCCATCAGTGACTCCAACACACCCAAGCCCCAGCATTTT
CAISDSNTPKPQHF
>.|TRBJ2-1|TRBV7-8|.
TGTGCCAGCAGCCTCAACCTAAACCCTACTAGCGAGCAGTTCTTC
CASSLNLNPTSEQFF
>.|TRBJ2-7|TRBV6-5|.
TGTGCCAGCAGTTCCGGACAGTCCTACGAGCAGTACTTC
CASSSGQSYEQYF
>few|TRBJ1-4|TRBV4-2|TRBD1
TGTGCCAGCAGCCAGGGCGACCGGACAGGGAATGAAAAACTGTTTTTT
CASSQGDRTGNEKLFF
>.|TRBJ1-1|TRBV6-5|.
TGTGCCAGCAGTTACCTGCAGGGGAACACTGAAGCTTTCTTT
CASSYLQGNTEAFF
>.|TRBJ2-3|TRBV7-6|TRBD2
TGTGCCAGCAGCCCCAGCGGGGGGGGCACAGATACGCAGTATTTT
CASSPSGGGTDTQYF
>.|TRBJ2-7|TRBV6-4|.
TGTGCCAGCAGTGACCTGCTGACCGGGACATACTCCTCCTACGAGCAGTACTTC
CASSDLLTGTYSSYEQYF
>.|TRBJ1-2|TRBV2|.
TGTGCCAGCAGTGAATCAGGGTTCAACTATGGCTACACCTTC
CASSESGFNYGYTF
>.|TRBJ2-3|TRBV9|TRBD1
TGTGCCAGCAGCGCGACAGGGGCAAGGACAGATACGCAGTATTTT
CASSATGARTDTQYF
>.|TRBJ1-1|TRBV6-6|TRBD1
TGTGCCAGCAGTAAGACAGGGCTGAACACTGAAGCTTTCTTT
CASSKTGLNTEAFF
>.|TRBJ1-3|TRBV21-1|.
TGTGCCAGCAGCGTTACCGGGACAGTGTTCTCTGGAAACACCATATATTTT
CASSVTGTVFSGNTIYF
>.|TRBJ2-7|TRBV3-1/TRBV3-2|TRBD1
TGTGCCAGCAGCCATTCTGAACAGGGGTCGCGCGACGAGCAGTACTTC
CASSHSEQGSRDEQYF
>.|TRBJ2-7|TRBV6-6|.
TGTGCCAGCACCCCCGACTTTCCCTACGAGCAGTACTTC
CASTPDFPYEQYF
>.|TRBJ1-2|TRBV6-5|.
TGTGCCAGCAGTTACGACTTTAACTATGGCTACACCTTC
CASSYDFNYGYTF
>.|TRBJ2-7|TRBV2|TRBD1
TGTGCCAGCAGTGGACAGGGTTCTTTCTACGAGCAGTACTTC
CASSGQGSFYEQYF
>.|TRBJ2-3|TRBV4-1|.
TGCGCCAGCAGCCAAGTGGCGGGGAGCACAGATACGCAGTATTTT
CASSQVAGSTDTQYF
>.|TRBJ2-7|TRBV6-6|TRBD1
TGTGCCACCTCCGGGACAGGGATATCCGAGCAGTACTTC
CATSGTGISEQYF
>once|TRBJ2-1|TRBV6-1|.
TGTGCCAGCAGTGAGCGGAATGAGCAGTTCTTC
CASSERNEQFF
>.|TRBJ2-1|TRBV7-2|TRBD2
TGTGCCAGCAGCTTAGGAGGACTAGCGGCTCCCTACAATGAGCAGTTCTTC
CASSLGGLAAPYNEQFF
>.|TRBJ1-6|TRBV5-6|.
TGTGCCAGCAGCTTGGGATCTAGGAATTCACCCCTCCACTTT
CASSLGSRNSPLHF
>.|TRBJ1-1|TRBV6-6|.
TGTGCCAGCAGTTACGAGGAGGCGAACACTGAAGCTTTCTTT
CASSYEEANTEAFF
>.|TRBJ1-2|TRBV6-5|.
TGTGCCAGCAGTTACAACGGGGGGGCTTATGGCTACACCTTC
CASSYNGGAYGYTF
>.|TRBJ2-3|TRBV7-2|TRBD2
TGTGCCAGCAGCTTAGCACTAGCGGGGGGCCGAATCCCTTTT
CASSLALAGGRIPF
>.|TRBJ1-2|TRBV12-3/TRBV12-4|.
TGTGCCAGCAGTACCGGACCGGGGTATGGCTACACCTTC
CASSTGPGYGYTF
>.|TRBJ2-1|TRBV6-6|TRBD2
TGTGCCAGCAGTTACGCTGCGGGGGGGCCCAATGAGCAGTTCTTC
CASSYAAGGPNEQFF
>.|TRBJ2-2|TRBV9|.
TGTGCCAGCAGCGTAGGTGGGGGCGCGACCGGGGAGCTGTTTTTT
CASSVGGGATGELFF
>.|TRBJ2-1|TRBV7-2|TRBD1
TGTGCCAGCAGCTTCGGGACAGTCTCATACAATGAGCAGTTCTTC
CASSFGTVSYNEQFF
>.|TRBJ2-3|TRBV5-8|.
TGTGCCAGCAGCTTGTCATATTTT
CASSLSYF
>.|TRBJ2-5|TRBV7-2|TRBD2
TGTGCCAGCAGCTTAGTATCTAGCGGGGGGCAAGAGACCCAGTACTTC
CASSLVSSGGQETQYF
>once|TRBJ2-6|TRBV7-3|.
TGTGCCAGCAGCTTAGCTGGGGCTTCTGGGGCCAACGTCCTGACTTTC
CASSLAGASGANVLTF
>.|TRBJ1-2|TRBV7-9|TRBD1
TGTGCCAGCAGCTTAGAGGAGGGGGCGCGCTATGGCTACACCTTC
CASSLEEGARYGYTF
>.|TRBJ2-3|TRBV5-1|TRBD2
TGCGCCAGCAGCTTGGATCGGGGGGGCCTGGATACGCAGTATTTT
CASSLDRGGLDTQYF
>many|TRBJ1-5|TRBV6-4|.
TGTGCCAGCTACCCGGGACACCCTCCGCATTTT
CASYPGHPPHF